The 3 T cell receptor beta chains below were found in one sample sequenced in a study of blood T cells in healthy people across ages. The second PCR ran about 6 to 12 cycles with a sample-barcoded 5' primer and J-beta primers. MiXCR, applied by TCRdb to the 5' RACE reads, yields one record per CDR3 protein. The sample has fewer than 1,000,000 distinct CDR3 sequences; about half are singletons. Sequencing was performed on blood. All receptors come from a man older than 75 in good health.

This chain uses TRBV28 with TRBJ2-5; 12 bases map to TRBD2. TRBJ2-7 matches the DNA end more closely, so the J call is doubtful. Germline CDR1 and CDR2: MDHEN and SYDVKM. The CDR3 runs 15 residues. CDR3 DNA sequence: TGTGCCAGCAGTCCGACTAGCGGGAGAGGTAACGAGCAGTACTTC. Translating it yields CASSPTSGRGNEQYF.

CDR3 bases: TGTGCCAGCAGCACCCACTCGGACAGGCCTTATGGCTACACCTTC. Residues: CASSTHSDRPYGYTF. The chain employs TRBV7-2 and TRBJ1-2; TRBD1 matches at 7 bases. CDR3 length equals 15 residues. Trimming removed 5 bases from V and 5 bases from J; junction bases left unmatched: 11. CDR1 and CDR2 from the germline V gene are SGHTA and FQGNSA.

The V gene is TRBV20-1, the J gene TRBJ2-1; D is uncertain. CDR1 and CDR2 from the germline V gene are DFQATT and SNEGSKA (reference sequence). The CDR3 covers 15 residues. The V end was cut by 1 base, the J end by 0 bases, with 10 bases between. CDR3 protein: CSARVPISSYNEQFF. In DNA, the CDR3 is TGCAGTGCTAGAGTCCCGATCAGCTCCTACAATGAGCAGTTCTTC.